The 2 T cell receptor beta chains below all came from one sample that was sequenced in a study of T cells in tumors after PD-1 blockade. The data were produced by immunoSEQ multiplex PCR, yet TCRdb's version contains in-frame clones alone and is incomplete. The sample includes some 66,000 clones, roughly 70% of them seen just once. Specimen: PBMCs, collected after anti-PD-1 treatment. Receptors were obtained from a human donor with basal cell carcinoma.

This sequence joins TRBV9 and TRBJ1-1, with D maybe TRBD1 (5 bases). The CDR3 contains 15 residues. V gave up 4 bases and J gave up 4 bases, with 17 bases separating them. Per the germline V gene, CDR1 is SGDLS and CDR2 is YYNGEE. The CDR3, as DNA: TGTGCCAGCAGCCCAAGTGCAGGGCGGGGCACTGAAGCTTTCTTT. Its protein is CASSPSAGRGTEAFF.

This sequence joins TRBV6-5 and TRBJ1-6; the match to TRBD1 covers 8 bases. The CDR3 extends over 15 amino acids. The trim removed 3 bases at V and 7 bases at J, leaving 5 bases unmatched. In germline, CDR1 is MNHEY, CDR2 SVGAGI. The CDR3, as DNA: TGTGCCAGCAGTTATGACAGGGGTGGCAATTCACCCCTCCACTTT. Protein product: CASSYDRGGNSPLHF.